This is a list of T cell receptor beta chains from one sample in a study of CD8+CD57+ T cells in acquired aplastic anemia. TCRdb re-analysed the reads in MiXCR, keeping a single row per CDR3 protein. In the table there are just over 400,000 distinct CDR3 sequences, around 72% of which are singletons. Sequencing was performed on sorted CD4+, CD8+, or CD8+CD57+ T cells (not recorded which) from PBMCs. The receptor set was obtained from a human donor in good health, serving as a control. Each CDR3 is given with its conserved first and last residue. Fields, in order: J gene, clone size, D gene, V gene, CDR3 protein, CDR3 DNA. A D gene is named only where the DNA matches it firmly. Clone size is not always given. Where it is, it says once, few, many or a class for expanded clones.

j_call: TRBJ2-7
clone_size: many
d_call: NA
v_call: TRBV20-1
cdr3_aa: CSATPRGAEQYF
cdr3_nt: TGCAGTGCTACTCCCCGAGGTGCCGAGCAGTACTTC

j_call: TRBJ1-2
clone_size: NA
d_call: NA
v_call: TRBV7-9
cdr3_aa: CASSLTGRYGYTF
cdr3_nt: TGTGCCAGCAGCTTAACCGGGCGGTATGGCTACACCTTC

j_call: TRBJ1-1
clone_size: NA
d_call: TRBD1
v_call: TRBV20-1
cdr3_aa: CSARGQVEEFF
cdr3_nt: TGCAGTGCTAGGGGACAGGTTGAAGAATTCTTT

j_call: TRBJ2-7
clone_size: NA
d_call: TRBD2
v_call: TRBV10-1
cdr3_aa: CASSGAAGGSYEQYF
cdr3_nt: TGCGCCAGCAGTGGGGCAGCGGGGGGCTCCTACGAGCAGTACTTC

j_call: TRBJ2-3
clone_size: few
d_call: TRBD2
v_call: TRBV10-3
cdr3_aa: CAISESGGGSADTQYF
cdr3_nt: TGTGCCATCAGTGAGTCTGGGGGGGGGAGCGCAGATACGCAGTATTTT

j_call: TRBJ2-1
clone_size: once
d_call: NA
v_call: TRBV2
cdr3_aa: CASSIFLSRSYNEQFF
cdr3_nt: TGTGCCAGCAGCATATTTTTGTCCCGCTCCTACAATGAGCAGTTCTTC

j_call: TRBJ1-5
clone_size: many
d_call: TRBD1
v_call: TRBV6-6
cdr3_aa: CASSSLARGYQPQHF
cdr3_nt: TGTGCCAGCAGTTCCCTGGCCAGGGGGTATCAGCCCCAGCATTTT

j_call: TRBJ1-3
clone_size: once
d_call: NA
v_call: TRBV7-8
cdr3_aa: CASSLGGGLGYGYIYF
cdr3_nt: TGTGCCAGCAGCTTAGGGGGGGGGCTGGGCTATGGCTACATATATTTT

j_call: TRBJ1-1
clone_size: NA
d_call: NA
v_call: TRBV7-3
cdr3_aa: CASSSRESGLRAFF
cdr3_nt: TGTGCCAGCAGCTCCCGGGAGAGCGGGCTACGAGCTTTCTTT

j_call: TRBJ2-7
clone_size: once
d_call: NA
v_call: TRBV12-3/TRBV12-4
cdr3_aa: CASSLGGFYEQYF
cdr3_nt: TGTGCCAGCAGTTTGGGCGGGTTTTACGAGCAGTACTTC

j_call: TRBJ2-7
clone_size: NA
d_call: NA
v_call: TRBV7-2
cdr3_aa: CASSLDGGRGASYEQYF
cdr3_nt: TGTGCCAGCAGCTTAGATGGAGGACGGGGGGCCTCCTACGAGCAGTACTTC

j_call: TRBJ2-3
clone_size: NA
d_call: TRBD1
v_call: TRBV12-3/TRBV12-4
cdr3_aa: CASSPPRDRYTDTQYF
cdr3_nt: TGTGCCAGCAGTCCTCCCCGGGACAGATACACAGATACGCAGTATTTT

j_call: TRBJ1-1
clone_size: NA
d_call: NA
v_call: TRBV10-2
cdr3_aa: CASRTGMNTEAFF
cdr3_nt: TGCGCCAGCCGGACGGGGATGAACACTGAAGCTTTCTTT

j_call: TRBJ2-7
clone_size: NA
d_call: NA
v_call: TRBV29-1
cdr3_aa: CSARRGPLMYNEQYF
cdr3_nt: TGCAGCGCTAGGCGGGGCCCACTTATGTACAATGAGCAGTACTTC

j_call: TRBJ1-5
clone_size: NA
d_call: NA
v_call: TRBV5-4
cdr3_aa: CASSLQRYQPQHF
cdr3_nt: TGTGCCAGCAGCCTACAGCGATATCAGCCCCAGCATTTT

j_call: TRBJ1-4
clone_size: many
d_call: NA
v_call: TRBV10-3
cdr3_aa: CAIRPGTGNEKLFF
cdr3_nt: TGTGCCATCAGGCCCGGGACGGGGAATGAAAAACTGTTTTTT